The next 24 T cell receptor beta chains were all read from a single sample in a study of cytomegalovirus exposure and HLA in healthy donors. Clones were sequenced by immunoSEQ multiplex PCR, and TCRdb holds only the in-frame ones, with some missing. The table has about 240,000 clones, around nine tenths seen once; the top ten hold 2.6%. The sample comprised PBMCs. The receptor set was obtained from a man between 18 and 29 years old in good health and CMV-seronegative.

This chain joins TRBV29-1 and TRBJ2-7; the D is unclear. From germline, CDR1 is SQVTM and CDR2 ANQGSEA. Trimming left V 4 bases short and J 4 bases short, with 11 bases between. The CDR3 spans 12 residues. CDR3 nucleotide sequence: TGCAGCGTTGCGGTATCGAGTTACGAGCAGTACTTC. Translated, it gives CSVAVSSYEQYF.

The chain carries TRBV28 and TRBJ1-2; the D gene is possibly TRBD1 (6 bases). The V gene's germline CDR1 is MDHEN and CDR2 SYDVKM. The CDR3 is 12 residues long. V lost 11 bases and J 8 bases, leaving 18 bases between the germline ends. The CDR3 here is CAAAVQGPGYTF. DNA of the CDR3: TGTGCCGCAGCAGTACAGGGTCCGGGCTACACCTTC.

The chain couples TRBV5-6 to TRBJ2-7; D perhaps matches TRBD1 (6 bases). V lost 6 bases to trimming and J lost 2 bases, with 18 bases between them. CDR3 length equals 15 residues. Germline CDR1 SGHDT, CDR2 YYEEEE. CDR3 residues: CASTSLRAGAYEQYF. The CDR3 DNA sequence: TGTGCCAGCACCTCCCTGAGGGCAGGGGCCTACGAGCAGTACTTC.

This clone appeared once. J is TRBJ2-1 and V is TRBV5-1, with 11 bases identical to TRBD1. The CDR3 loop spans 13 amino acids. Trimming removed 4 bases from V and 9 bases from J; junction bases left unmatched: 3. CDR1 is SGHRS, CDR2 YFSETQ, per germline. The CDR3 coding sequence is TGCGCCAGCAGCGCCGGACAGGGGGCTGAGCAGTTCTTC. Translating it yields CASSAGQGAEQFF.

The V call is TRBV11-2, the J call TRBJ2-7; D may be TRBD1 (6 bases). The CDR3 length is 16 residues. CDR1 is SGHAT, CDR2 FQNNGV, per germline. The ends were cut back, 0 bases at V and 0 bases at J, with 12 bases in the middle. The CDR3 DNA sequence: TGTGCCAGCAGCTTAGATATCAGGGGAAGCTCCTACGAGCAGTACTTC. Translated, it gives CASSLDIRGSSYEQYF.

The chain recombines TRBV18 with TRBJ1-2; 9 bases are shared with TRBD1. J gave up 7 bases and V 2 bases, and 5 bases lay outside the gene matches. Germline V gene data show CDR1 as KGHSH and CDR2 as LQKENI. This CDR3 comprises 14 residues. The CDR3 DNA sequence: TGTGCCAGCTCACCATCACAGGGGGCGGGTGGCTACACCTTC. This gives the protein CASSPSQGAGGYTF.

The chain employs TRBV4-1 and TRBJ2-5; 10 bases match TRBD1. Germline values: CDR1 MGHRA, CDR2 YSYEKL. Unmatched junction bases numbered 4, after V lost 2 bases and J lost 7 bases. The length of the CDR3 is 14 residues. The CDR3 loop reads CASSQLDRGGTQYF. Here the CDR3 DNA reads TGCGCCAGCAGCCAATTGGACAGGGGGGGGACCCAGTACTTC.

V gene TRBV19 combines with J gene TRBJ1-2, with 12 bases fitting TRBD1. CDR1 is LNHDA and CDR2 is SQIVND in the germline V gene (reference sequence). This CDR3 has 16 amino acids. V trimming: 3 bases; J trimming: 6 bases; junction bases outside the gene matches: 8. The DNA of the CDR3 is TGTGCCAGTAGTATCGCACCGGGACAGGGGGCCCATGGCTACACCTTC. It is translated as CASSIAPGQGAHGYTF.

The CDR3 here is CAISERTGTDTQYF. CDR3 DNA: TGTGCCATCAGTGAAAGGACAGGCACAGATACGCAGTATTTT. The chain employs TRBV10-3 and TRBJ2-3; D perhaps matches TRBD1 (6 bases). Germline CDR1 and CDR2: ENHRY and SYGVKD. V was shortened by 3 bases and J by 1 base, with 8 bases between the two germline ends. The CDR3 has 14 residues.

The chain links TRBV21-1 to TRBJ2-7; the table calls TRBD1, which could not be checked here. TRBV21-1 is a pseudogene locus. The CDR3 runs 15 residues. The CDR3: CASSIVGATLYEQYF. The CDR3 DNA is TGTGCCAGCAGCATCGTAGGGGCCACGCTCTACGAGCAGTACTTC.

The chain is built from TRBV5-4 and TRBJ1-4; 7 bases line up with TRBD1. The CDR3 is 15 amino acids. V was pared by 4 bases and J by 3 bases, with 6 bases of the junction left unmatched. Germline-derived CDR1 and CDR2 are SGHNT and YYREEE (reference sequence). CDR3 DNA: TGTGCCAGCAGCCGTCCCGGGACAGCTAATGAAAAACTGTTTTTT. Protein product: CASSRPGTANEKLFF.

V and J are TRBV7-9 and TRBJ2-7; a weak D match, TRBD2 (6 bases). Deletions cut 4 bases from V and 2 bases from J, with 12 bases between. Germline-derived CDR1 and CDR2 are SEHNR and FQNEAQ (reference sequence). This CDR3 is built from 14 residues. The CDR3 DNA reads as TGTGCCAGCAGCTCCACTAGCCAGGCCTACGAGCAGTACTTC. Translated: CASSSTSQAYEQYF.

This clone was recorded only once. The chain links TRBV2 to TRBJ1-5, with a possible D match to TRBD1 (6 bases). CDR3 length: 14 amino acids. V was trimmed by 4 bases and J by 4 bases, leaving 11 bases between them. Germline V CDR1 and CDR2: SNHLY, FYNNEI. The CDR3 DNA is TGTGCCAGCAGTGGGGAGGGGGGGAATCAGCCCCAGCATTTT. Translated, it gives CASSGEGGNQPQHF.

This chain joins TRBV19 and TRBJ2-3, with D tentatively TRBD2 (5 bases). CDR1 and CDR2 from the germline V gene are LNHDA and SQIVND (reference sequence). With 9 bases removed from V and 1 base from J, the gap between germline ends came to 17 bases. The CDR3 totals 15 residues. The CDR3 protein is CASGLIQAGTDTQYF. The CDR3 region has the DNA TGTGCCAGCGGGCTAATCCAAGCGGGCACAGATACGCAGTATTTT.

The chain links TRBV4-1 to TRBJ1-2, with TRBD1 matching over 7 bases. This CDR3 spans 17 amino acids. Germline loops: CDR1 MGHRA, CDR2 YSYEKL. J was trimmed by 5 bases and V by 1 base; bases with no gene match: 13. CDR3 bases: TGCGCCAGCAGCCAAGCTCCCGGGACAGCGACTGCTTATGGCTACACCTTC. Its protein product is CASSQAPGTATAYGYTF.

The gene calls are TRBV28 and TRBJ1-4, with D perhaps TRBD1 (6 bases). CDR3 length equals 13 residues. Trimming took off 8 bases at V and 5 bases at J, with 12 bases between the two ends. Germline lookup yields CDR1 MDHEN and CDR2 SYDVKM. As DNA, the CDR3 is TGTGCCAGCGCCGGACAGTCAAATGAAAAACTGTTTTTT. It codes for CASAGQSNEKLFF.

The chain has TRBV7-2 and TRBJ2-7; the D is unclear. Deletions cut 4 bases from V and 6 bases from J, with 19 bases between. The CDR3 length is 15 residues. Germline CDR1 SGHTA, CDR2 FQGNSA. For the CDR3, the DNA is TGTGCCAGCAGCTATACTCGGCTCGGGTTAGGCGAGCAGTACTTC. Protein: CASSYTRLGLGEQYF.

The chain has TRBV4-1 and TRBJ2-7; possibly TRBD2 for D (5 bases). CDR1 is MGHRA, CDR2 YSYEKL, per germline. V was cut by 4 bases and J by 6 bases, with 10 bases left in between. There are 12 residues in the CDR3. This chain's CDR3 is CASSLFGLEQYF. Here the CDR3 DNA reads TGCGCCAGCAGCCTGTTCGGACTCGAGCAGTACTTC.

J is TRBJ1-3 and V is TRBV30; tentatively, D is TRBD1 (6 bases). The germline V gene encodes CDR1 GTSNPN and CDR2 SVGIG (reference sequence). The CDR3 extends over 15 amino acids. The ends were cut back, 1 base at V and 8 bases at J, with 18 bases in the middle. CDR3 DNA: TGTGCCTGGAGTGCTACAGGGTCTTACTCGGACACCATATATTTT. Translating gives CAWSATGSYSDTIYF.

The J gene is TRBJ2-2, the V gene TRBV4-3, with D perhaps TRBD1 (6 bases). V lost 0 bases to trimming and J lost 3 bases, with 11 bases between them. The CDR3 length is 16 residues. CDR1 is LGHNA and CDR2 is YSLEER in the germline V gene. Written as DNA, the CDR3 is TGCGCCAGCAGCCAAGAGACAGGCCGTGACACCGGGGAGCTGTTTTTT. It translates to CASSQETGRDTGELFF.

This clone has just a few counts. The V and J genes are TRBV9 and TRBJ1-1, with unresolved D. This CDR3 has 14 residues. Germline V gives CDR1 SGDLS, CDR2 YYNGEE. V lost 3 bases and J 1 base, leaving 10 bases between the germline ends. CDR3 loop: CASSGQGRNTEAFF. In DNA, the CDR3 is TGTGCCAGCAGCGGACAAGGGAGGAACACTGAAGCTTTCTTT.

V gene TRBV28 combines with J gene TRBJ1-5, with D possibly TRBD1 on 6 matching bases. This CDR3 is 16 amino acids long. V lost 3 bases and J lost 1, with 13 bases in between. Germline V lookup: CDR1 MDHEN, CDR2 SYDVKM. CDR3 sequence (DNA): TGTGCCAGCAGTTTCCTAGGCAGGGGAAGCAATCAGCCCCAGCATTTT. It encodes CASSFLGRGSNQPQHF.

The chain employs TRBV4-1 and TRBJ2-7; D is undetermined. This CDR3 spans 14 amino acids. Per germline, CDR1 MGHRA and CDR2 YSYEKL. The V end was cut by 7 bases, the J end by 3 bases, with 16 bases between. The CDR3 region is CASKPRFNSYEQYF. The CDR3 DNA reads TGCGCCAGCAAACCCCGATTTAACAGCTACGAGCAGTACTTC.

The J gene is TRBJ2-7, the V gene TRBV7-9; tentatively, D is TRBD2 (5 bases). The CDR3 is 16 amino acids. From germline, CDR1 is SEHNR and CDR2 FQNEAQ (reference sequence). The V and J ends lost 5 bases and 4 bases respectively, with 21 bases between them. The DNA of the CDR3 is TGTGCCAGCAGCGACCGACCGGGGAGTCCCTCGTACGAGCAGTACTTC. This sequence encodes CASSDRPGSPSYEQYF.